This is a list of T cell receptor beta chains from one sample in a study of blood T cell repertoires in COVID-19. Using immunoSEQ multiplex PCR, the repertoire was profiled, and TCRdb retains in-frame clones only, with some absent. The table has about 21,000 clones, approximately 90% seen once. What was sequenced was peripheral blood. These receptors originate from a man aged 65 to 85 with active COVID-19. The CDR3 runs from the conserved cysteine through the conserved F or W.

J gene	V gene	CDR3 length	CDR3 protein
TRBJ2-7	TRBV7-2	18	CASSLVRSGGTVSYEQYF
TRBJ1-5	TRBV6-6	20	CASSPRPTFPGQGINQPQHF
TRBJ1-2	TRBV3-1/TRBV3-2	17	CASSQYLSLGGPYGYTF
TRBJ2-7	TRBV11-3	15	CASSTGQVSLYEQYF
TRBJ2-2	TRBV6-1	18	CASSEAITGSANTGELFF
TRBJ1-6	TRBV2	14	CASSSGQYNSPLHF
TRBJ2-1	TRBV7-8	14	CASSPGGPNNEQFF
TRBJ1-3	TRBV5-4	15	CASSLDQGSGNTIYF
TRBJ1-1	TRBV5-1	14	CASSLAGGNTEAFF
TRBJ2-2	TRBV3-1/TRBV3-2	16	CASSQDQFTRAGELFF
TRBJ1-5	TRBV18	15	CASSQADSRNQPQHF
TRBJ1-6	TRBV6-5	15	CASRVVYVNNSPLHF
TRBJ1-2	TRBV4-1	16	CASSPDPGQGFNGYTF
TRBJ2-5	TRBV5-1	15	CASSPGTSGGETQYF
TRBJ1-3	TRBV11-2	17	CASSSRRGFGSGNTIYF
TRBJ1-1	TRBV6-5	14	CASRRETGITEAFF
TRBJ2-2	TRBV7-2	13	CASSDRVGGELFF
TRBJ1-1	TRBV27	13	CASSLNRYTEAFF
TRBJ1-1	TRBV9	15	CASSSLQGGDTEAFF
TRBJ1-2	TRBV10-1	13	CASSESTGGGYTF
TRBJ2-3	TRBV19	15	CASSSGGPSTDTQYF
TRBJ2-1	TRBV5-4	15	CASSSGAGGGNEQFF
TRBJ2-1	TRBV2	13	CATTIGSYNEQFF
TRBJ2-5	TRBV5-8	17	CASSLPRDGLALETQYF
TRBJ1-3	TRBV5-6	16	CAASIGGPYSGNTIYF
TRBJ1-5	TRBV6-2/TRBV6-3	14	CASSYSSNNQPQHF
TRBJ2-1	TRBV5-1	15	CASSLRGRANDEQFF
TRBJ1-2	TRBV9	15	CASSVAGGLFGGYTF
TRBJ1-4	TRBV15	19	CATSSRTGKWQTTNEKLFF
TRBJ2-5	TRBV25-1	16	CASSEWGRGGQETQYF
TRBJ1-1	TRBV12-5	14	CASVPDRTNTEAFF
TRBJ2-7	TRBV29-1	11	CSVVSSYEQYF
TRBJ2-7	TRBV7-2	14	CASSHDRANYEQYF